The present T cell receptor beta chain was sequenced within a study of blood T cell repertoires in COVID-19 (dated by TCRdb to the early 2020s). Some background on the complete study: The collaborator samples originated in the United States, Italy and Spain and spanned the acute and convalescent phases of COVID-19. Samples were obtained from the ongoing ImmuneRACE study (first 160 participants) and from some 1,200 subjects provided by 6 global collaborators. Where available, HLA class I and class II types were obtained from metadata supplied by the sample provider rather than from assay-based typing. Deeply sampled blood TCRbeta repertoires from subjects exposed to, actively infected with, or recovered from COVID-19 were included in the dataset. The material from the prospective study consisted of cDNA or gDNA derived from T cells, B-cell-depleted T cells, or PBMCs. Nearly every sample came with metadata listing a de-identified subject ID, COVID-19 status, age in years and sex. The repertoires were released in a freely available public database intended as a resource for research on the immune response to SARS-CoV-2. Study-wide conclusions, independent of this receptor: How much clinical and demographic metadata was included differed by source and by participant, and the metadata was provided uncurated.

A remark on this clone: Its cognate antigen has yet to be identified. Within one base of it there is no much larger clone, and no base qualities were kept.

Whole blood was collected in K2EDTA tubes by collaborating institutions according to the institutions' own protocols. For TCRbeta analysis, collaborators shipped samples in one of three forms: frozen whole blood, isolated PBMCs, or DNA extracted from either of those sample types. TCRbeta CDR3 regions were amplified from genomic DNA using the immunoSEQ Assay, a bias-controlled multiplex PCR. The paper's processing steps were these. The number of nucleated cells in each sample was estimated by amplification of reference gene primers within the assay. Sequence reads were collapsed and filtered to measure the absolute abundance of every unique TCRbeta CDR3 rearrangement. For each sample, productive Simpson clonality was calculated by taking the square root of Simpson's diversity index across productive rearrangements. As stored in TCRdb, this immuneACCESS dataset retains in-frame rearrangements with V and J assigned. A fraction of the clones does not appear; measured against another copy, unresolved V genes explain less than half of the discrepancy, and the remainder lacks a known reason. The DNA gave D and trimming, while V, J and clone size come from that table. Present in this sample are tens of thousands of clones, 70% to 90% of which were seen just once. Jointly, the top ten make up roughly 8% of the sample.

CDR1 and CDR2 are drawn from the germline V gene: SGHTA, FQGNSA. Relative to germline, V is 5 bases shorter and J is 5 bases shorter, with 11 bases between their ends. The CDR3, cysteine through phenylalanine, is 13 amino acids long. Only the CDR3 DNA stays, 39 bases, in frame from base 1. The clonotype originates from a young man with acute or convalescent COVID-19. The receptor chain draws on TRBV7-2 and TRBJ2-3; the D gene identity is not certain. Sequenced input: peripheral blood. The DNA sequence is TGTGCCAGCAGCCAGGCGACGAAAGATACGCAGTATTTT. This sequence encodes CASSQATKDTQYF.